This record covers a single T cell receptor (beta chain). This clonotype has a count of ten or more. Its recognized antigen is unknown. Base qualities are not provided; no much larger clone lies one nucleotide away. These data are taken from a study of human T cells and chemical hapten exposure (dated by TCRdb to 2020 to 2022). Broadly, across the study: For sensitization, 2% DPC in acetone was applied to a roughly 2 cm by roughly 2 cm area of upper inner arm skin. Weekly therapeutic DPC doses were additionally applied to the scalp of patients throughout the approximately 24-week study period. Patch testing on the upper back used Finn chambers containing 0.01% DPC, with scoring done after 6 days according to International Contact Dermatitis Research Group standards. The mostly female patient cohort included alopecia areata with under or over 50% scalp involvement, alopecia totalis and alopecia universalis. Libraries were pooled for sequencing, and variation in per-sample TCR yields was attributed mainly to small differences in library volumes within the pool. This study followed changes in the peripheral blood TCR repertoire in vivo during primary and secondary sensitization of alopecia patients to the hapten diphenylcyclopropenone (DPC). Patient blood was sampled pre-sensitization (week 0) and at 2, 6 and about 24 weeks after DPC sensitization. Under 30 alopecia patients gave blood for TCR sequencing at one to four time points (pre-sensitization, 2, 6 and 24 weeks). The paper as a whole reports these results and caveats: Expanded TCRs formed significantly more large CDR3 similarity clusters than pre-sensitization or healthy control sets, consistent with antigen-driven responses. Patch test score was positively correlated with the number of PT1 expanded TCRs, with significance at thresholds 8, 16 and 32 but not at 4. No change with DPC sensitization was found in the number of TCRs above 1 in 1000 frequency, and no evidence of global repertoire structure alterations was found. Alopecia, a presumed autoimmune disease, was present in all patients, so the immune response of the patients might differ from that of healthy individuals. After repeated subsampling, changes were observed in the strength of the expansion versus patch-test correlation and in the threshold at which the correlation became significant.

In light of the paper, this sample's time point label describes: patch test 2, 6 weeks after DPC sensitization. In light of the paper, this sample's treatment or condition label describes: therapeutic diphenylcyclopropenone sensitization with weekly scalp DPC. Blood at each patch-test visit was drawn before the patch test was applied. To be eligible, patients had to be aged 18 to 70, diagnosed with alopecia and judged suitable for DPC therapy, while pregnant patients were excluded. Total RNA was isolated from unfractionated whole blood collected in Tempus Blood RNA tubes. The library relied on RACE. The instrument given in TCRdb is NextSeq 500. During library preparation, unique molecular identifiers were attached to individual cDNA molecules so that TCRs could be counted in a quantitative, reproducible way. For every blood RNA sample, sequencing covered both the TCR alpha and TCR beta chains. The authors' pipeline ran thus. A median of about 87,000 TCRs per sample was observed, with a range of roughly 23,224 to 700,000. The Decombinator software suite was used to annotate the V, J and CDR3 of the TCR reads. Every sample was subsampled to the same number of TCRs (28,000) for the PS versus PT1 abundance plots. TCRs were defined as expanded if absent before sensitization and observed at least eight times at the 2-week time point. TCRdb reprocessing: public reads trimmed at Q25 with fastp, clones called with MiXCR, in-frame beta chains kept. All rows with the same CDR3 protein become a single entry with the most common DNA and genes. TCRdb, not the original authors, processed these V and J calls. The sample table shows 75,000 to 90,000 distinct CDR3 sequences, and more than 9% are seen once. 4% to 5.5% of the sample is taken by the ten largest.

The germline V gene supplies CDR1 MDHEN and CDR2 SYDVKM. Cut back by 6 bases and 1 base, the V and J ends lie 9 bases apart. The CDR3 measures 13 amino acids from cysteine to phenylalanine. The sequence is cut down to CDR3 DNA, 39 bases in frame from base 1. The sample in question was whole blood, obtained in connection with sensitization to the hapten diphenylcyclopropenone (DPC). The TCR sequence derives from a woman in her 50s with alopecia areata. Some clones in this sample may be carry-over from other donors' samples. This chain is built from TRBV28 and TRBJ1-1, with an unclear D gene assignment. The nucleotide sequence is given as TGTGCCAGCAGCGCCGGACCGAACACTGAAGCTTTCTTT. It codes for CASSAGPNTEAFF.